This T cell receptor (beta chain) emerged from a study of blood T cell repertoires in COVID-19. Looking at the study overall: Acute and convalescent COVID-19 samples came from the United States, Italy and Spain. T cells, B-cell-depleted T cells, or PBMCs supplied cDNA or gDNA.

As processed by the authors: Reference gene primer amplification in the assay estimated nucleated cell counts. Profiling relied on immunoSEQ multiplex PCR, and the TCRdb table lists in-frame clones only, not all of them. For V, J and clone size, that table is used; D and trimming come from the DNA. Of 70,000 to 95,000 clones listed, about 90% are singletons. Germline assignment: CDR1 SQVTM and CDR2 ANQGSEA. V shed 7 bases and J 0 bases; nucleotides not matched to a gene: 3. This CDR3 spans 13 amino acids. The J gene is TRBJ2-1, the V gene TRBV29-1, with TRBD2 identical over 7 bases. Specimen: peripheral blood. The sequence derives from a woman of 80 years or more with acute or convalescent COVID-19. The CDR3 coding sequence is TGCAGCGGAGCGGGGTACTCCTACAATGAGCAGTTCTTC. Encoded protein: CSGAGYSYNEQFF.